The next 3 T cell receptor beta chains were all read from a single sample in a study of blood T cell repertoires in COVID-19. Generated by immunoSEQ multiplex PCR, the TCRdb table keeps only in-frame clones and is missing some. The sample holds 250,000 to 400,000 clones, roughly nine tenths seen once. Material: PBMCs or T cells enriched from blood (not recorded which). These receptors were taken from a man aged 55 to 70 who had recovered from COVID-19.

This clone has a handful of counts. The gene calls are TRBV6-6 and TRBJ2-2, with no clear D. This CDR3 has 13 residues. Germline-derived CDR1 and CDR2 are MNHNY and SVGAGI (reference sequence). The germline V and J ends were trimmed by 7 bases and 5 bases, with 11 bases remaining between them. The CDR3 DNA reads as TGTGCCAGCATTATTCCGCGGACCGGGGAGCTGTTTTTT. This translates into CASIIPRTGELFF.

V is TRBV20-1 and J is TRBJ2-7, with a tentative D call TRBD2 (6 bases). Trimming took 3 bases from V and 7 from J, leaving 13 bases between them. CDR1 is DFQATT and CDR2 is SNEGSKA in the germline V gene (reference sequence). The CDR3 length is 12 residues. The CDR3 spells CSASSSVGEQYF. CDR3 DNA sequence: TGCAGTGCTAGTTCTAGCGTCGGAGAGCAGTACTTC.

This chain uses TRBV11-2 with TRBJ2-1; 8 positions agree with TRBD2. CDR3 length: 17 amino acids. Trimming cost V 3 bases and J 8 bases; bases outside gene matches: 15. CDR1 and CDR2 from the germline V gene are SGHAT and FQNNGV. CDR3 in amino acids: CASSLGGGTRLPYEQFF. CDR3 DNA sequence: TGTGCCAGCAGCTTGGGCGGGGGGACCAGACTACCCTATGAGCAGTTCTTC.